The 17 T cell receptor beta chains given below trace back to one sample, sequenced in a study of T-cell reconstitution after alpha-beta-depleted transplantation in children. Preparation of the TCRbeta library involved a method that used unique molecular identifiers. TCRdb independently ran MiXCR on the PCR reads; one entry per CDR3 protein. The sample records 490,000 or so distinct CDR3 sequences, approximately 13% being singletons. Sequencing was performed on PBMCs from the stem cell graft donor, taken from the stem cell graft. The receptors come from a human donor who donated a stem cell graft to a child with combined immunodeficiency.

This clonotype showed up many times. DNA for the CDR3: TGTGCTAGTGGTTCGATTGTCGGGAGGATGTACGAGCAGTACTTC. This sequence encodes CASGSIVGRMYEQYF. V usage is TRBV12-5 and J usage is TRBJ2-7; 7 positions match TRBD2. This CDR3 has 15 amino acids. Germline V CDR1 and CDR2: LGHNT, FRNRAP. V was pared by 4 bases and J by 4 bases, with 10 bases of the junction left unmatched.

This clonotype showed up just a few times. This chain uses TRBV7-3 with TRBJ2-2; the match to TRBD1 covers 9 bases. CDR3 length equals 18 residues. Germline V gene data show CDR1 as SGHTA and CDR2 as FQGTGA. V shed 5 bases and J 4 bases; nucleotides not matched to a gene: 14. The CDR3 bases are TGTGCCAGCAGCCATAGCGGACAGGGACAGGGAGGCACCGGGGAGCTGTTTTTT. This gives the protein CASSHSGQGQGGTGELFF.

There are many counts of this clonotype. V and J are TRBV2 and TRBJ2-7, with 9 nucleotides matching TRBD2. CDR1 SNHLY and CDR2 FYNNEI come from the germline V gene. This CDR3 region has 15 residues. J was trimmed by 3 bases and V by 7 bases; bases with no gene match: 10. The CDR3: CASIPKREVLYEQYF. CDR3 bases: TGTGCCAGCATCCCCAAGCGGGAGGTCCTCTACGAGCAGTACTTC.

The chain couples TRBV29-1 to TRBJ2-1; D tentatively fits TRBD1 or TRBD2 (5 bases each). The germline V and J ends were trimmed by 5 bases and 10 bases, with 18 bases remaining between them. Germline-derived CDR1 and CDR2 are SQVTM and ANQGSEA. The CDR3 runs to 13 residues. CDR3 in DNA: TGCAGCGTTAGTCGGGACCCCTCCGGAGAGCAGTTCTTC. This codes for CSVSRDPSGEQFF.

The V and J genes are TRBV5-5 and TRBJ2-7; the match to TRBD1 covers 9 bases. The germline V gene encodes CDR1 SGHKS and CDR2 YYEKEE (reference sequence). The CDR3 covers 14 residues. The J segment lost 5 bases and the V segment lost 0 bases, leaving 3 bases of the junction unmatched. The chain's CDR3 is CASSLGTGAHEQYF. CDR3 nucleotide sequence: TGTGCCAGCAGCTTGGGGACAGGGGCCCACGAGCAGTACTTC.

There are a few counts of this clonotype. The rearrangement joins TRBV19 to TRBJ1-5, with 8 bases matching TRBD1. Germline CDR1 LNHDA, CDR2 SQIVND (reference sequence). With V trimmed by 4 bases and J by 0 bases, 14 bases remained unmatched. This CDR3 has 19 amino acids. CDR3 nucleotides: TGTGCCAGTAGTAGTCAAGGCCGGGACAGGAGTTATAGCAATCAGCCCCAGCATTTT. Translation: CASSSQGRDRSYSNQPQHF.

In its sample, this clonotype was seen many times. The chain employs TRBV12-3 or TRBV12-4 and TRBJ2-7; 12 nucleotides agree with TRBD2. This CDR3 has 15 amino acids. V was pared by 3 bases and J by 4 bases, with 4 bases of the junction left unmatched. CDR3 nucleotide sequence: TGTGCCAGCAGTTTCCTGCTAGCGGGAGGGTACGAGCAGTACTTC. Translation: CASSFLLAGGYEQYF.

This rearrangement joins TRBV25-1 to TRBJ2-1; D not resolved. This CDR3 comprises 14 residues. The germline V and J ends were trimmed by 7 bases and 6 bases, with 16 bases remaining between them. CDR1 and CDR2 from the germline V gene are MGHDK and SYGVNS. CDR3 in DNA: TGTGCCAGCACCGGGCCCCTTCCCGGCAATGAGCAGTTCTTC. It codes for CASTGPLPGNEQFF.

This clonotype was counted many times. The rearrangement links TRBV6-5 to TRBJ2-5; D may be TRBD1 or TRBD2 (5 bases each). The V gene's germline CDR1 is MNHEY and CDR2 SVGAGI. The CDR3 runs 13 residues. Trimming removed 3 bases from V and 4 bases from J, with 9 bases in between. The CDR3 nucleotides read TGTGCCAGCAGTTATGGTGGGGGAGAGACCCAGTACTTC. It yields the protein CASSYGGGETQYF.

The chain employs TRBV2 and TRBJ2-3, with 10 bases identical to TRBD2. Germline loops: CDR1 SNHLY, CDR2 FYNNEI. V lost 5 bases and J lost 2; bases outside the gene matches: 13. This CDR3 region has 18 residues. The CDR3: CASSHNPKREGNTDTQYF. CDR3 nucleotides: TGTGCCAGCAGTCACAACCCTAAGCGGGAGGGTAACACAGATACGCAGTATTTT.

This clonotype was detected ten times or more. The chain uses TRBV24-1 and TRBJ2-3, with a tentative D call TRBD2 (5 bases). The V gene's germline CDR1 is KGHDR and CDR2 SFDVKD. With 5 bases removed from V and 0 bases from J, the gap between germline ends came to 14 bases. The CDR3 totals 16 residues. CDR3 loop: CATSGSRGGSTDTQYF. CDR3 nucleotide sequence: TGTGCCACCAGTGGAAGCCGTGGCGGGAGCACAGATACGCAGTATTTT.

This clonotype was observed a few times. V gene TRBV2 combines with J gene TRBJ2-1, with a tentative D call TRBD2 (5 bases). V was clipped by 5 bases and J by 3 bases, with 17 bases between them. Germline CDR1 and CDR2: SNHLY and FYNNEI. This CDR3 has 16 amino acids. CDR3 nucleotides: TGTGCCAGCAGTCTTGGCGGGTCCCCTATCTACAATGAGCAGTTCTTC. This codes for CASSLGGSPIYNEQFF.

This clonotype was seen only a few times. The rearrangement joins TRBV7-3 to TRBJ2-2; D perhaps matches TRBD2 (6 bases). Germline-derived CDR1 and CDR2 are SGHTA and FQGTGA. The CDR3 length is 15 residues. The V and J ends lost 5 bases and 3 bases respectively, with 13 bases between them. In nucleotides, the CDR3 is TGTGCCAGCAGCAAAACGGGGACTTACACCGGGGAGCTGTTTTTT. It specifies CASSKTGTYTGELFF.

This clonotype was seen more than once but under ten times. J is TRBJ1-1 and V is TRBV7-9; D is ambiguous. Germline CDR1 reads SEHNR; CDR2 reads FQNEAQ (reference sequence). This CDR3 is built from 14 residues. V was shortened by 2 bases and J by 1 base, with 8 bases between the two germline ends. For the CDR3, the DNA is TGTGCCAGCAGCTTAATTGAAGAGAACACTGAAGCTTTCTTT. This encodes CASSLIEENTEAFF.

V gene TRBV6-5 combines with J gene TRBJ2-3, with D perhaps TRBD2 (5 bases). In germline, CDR1 is MNHEY, CDR2 SVGAGI. V gave up 0 bases and J gave up 2 bases, with 12 bases separating them. The CDR3 runs to 16 residues. DNA for the CDR3: TGTGCCAGCAGTTACTCACCGACTACCCCCACAGATACGCAGTATTTT. Protein product: CASSYSPTTPTDTQYF.

Details on this clonotype: The CDR3 does not end in the conserved phenylalanine or tryptophan, so this is likely a read error. CDR3 in amino acids: CASSLSPGEQFC. In nucleotides, the CDR3 is TGTGCCAGCAGCCTCTCACCGGGGGAGCAGTTCTGC. This sequence joins TRBV11-1 and TRBJ2-1; D is perhaps TRBD2 (5 bases). Germline values: CDR1 SGHAT, CDR2 FQDESV (reference sequence). Trimming took 5 bases from V and 10 from J, leaving 12 bases between them. The CDR3 runs 12 residues.

The V gene is TRBV20-1, the J gene TRBJ1-5, with TRBD1 matching 7 bases. J gave up 7 bases and V 3 bases, and 6 bases lay outside the gene matches. CDR1 is DFQATT and CDR2 is SNEGSKA in the germline V gene (reference sequence). The CDR3 length is 13 residues. The CDR3 bases are TGCAGTGCTAGGGATTCCAGGGGGCAGCCCCAGCATTTT. Translated: CSARDSRGQPQHF.